The T cell receptor beta chain described here comes from a study of monozygotic twins with inflammatory bowel disease. TCRdb reanalyzed the 5' RACE reads and collapses them to one entry per CDR3 protein, without DNA. The listing records approximately 200,000 distinct CDR3 sequences. The CDR3 runs 15 residues. The chain couples TRBV12-3 or TRBV12-4 to TRBJ2-5; TCRdb designates TRBD1, a call that cannot be tested without DNA. Sample: blood. The TCR comes from a human donor with ulcerative colitis or Crohn's disease, or a healthy co-twin of an affected twin (not recorded which). The CDR3 spells CASSLENPLVETQYF.